The 4 T cell receptor beta chains reported below all come from one sample, sequenced in a study of T cell clones after liver transplantation. TCRdb's table, derived via immunoSEQ multiplex PCR, lists solely in-frame clones and lacks some. The top ten hold more than 0.85% of the sample, which has 55,000 to 70,000 clones, 80% to 95% seen once. The input for sequencing was CD4+ T cells from blood, taken about 25 months after liver transplant. The receptors originated from a human patient who received a liver transplant. Some T cells may be supplied by the graft donor.

This clone was observed a single time. V is TRBV28 and J is TRBJ1-1; tentatively, D is TRBD1 (6 bases). Germline assignment: CDR1 MDHEN and CDR2 SYDVKM. The CDR3 loop spans 14 amino acids. V was shortened by 1 base and J by 5 bases, with 11 bases between the two germline ends. This CDR3 is CASSLLGGATEAFF. CDR3 coding DNA: TGTGCCAGCAGTTTATTGGGGGGCGCTACTGAAGCTTTCTTT.

The chain couples TRBV6-1 to TRBJ2-3; no definite D call. V was shortened by 9 bases and J by 4 bases, with 11 bases between the two germline ends. The CDR3 runs 12 residues. CDR1 is MNHNS, CDR2 SASEGT, per germline. The CDR3 is CASKLEPDTQYF. The CDR3 bases are TGTGCCAGTAAGCTAGAGCCAGATACGCAGTATTTT.

Only one count was recorded for this clone. The V call is TRBV5-1, the J call TRBJ1-5; D gene ambiguous. Germline V gene sequence: CDR1 SGHRS, CDR2 YFSETQ. The germline V and J ends were trimmed by 4 bases and 0 bases, with 11 bases remaining between them. This CDR3 has 15 amino acids. Written as DNA, the CDR3 is TGCGCCAGCAGCGAGGACTCTTTTAGCAATCAGCCCCAGCATTTT. Its protein product is CASSEDSFSNQPQHF.

The genes are TRBV5-1 and TRBJ2-1, with 10 positions matching TRBD2. The CDR3 runs 15 residues. Trimming removed 2 bases from V and 7 bases from J; junction bases left unmatched: 6. Germline V gene lookup returns CDR1 SGHRS and CDR2 YFSETQ. CDR3 sequence (DNA): TGCGCCAGCAGCTTACTAGCGGGATTCGGAAATGAGCAGTTCTTC. Amino acids: CASSLLAGFGNEQFF.